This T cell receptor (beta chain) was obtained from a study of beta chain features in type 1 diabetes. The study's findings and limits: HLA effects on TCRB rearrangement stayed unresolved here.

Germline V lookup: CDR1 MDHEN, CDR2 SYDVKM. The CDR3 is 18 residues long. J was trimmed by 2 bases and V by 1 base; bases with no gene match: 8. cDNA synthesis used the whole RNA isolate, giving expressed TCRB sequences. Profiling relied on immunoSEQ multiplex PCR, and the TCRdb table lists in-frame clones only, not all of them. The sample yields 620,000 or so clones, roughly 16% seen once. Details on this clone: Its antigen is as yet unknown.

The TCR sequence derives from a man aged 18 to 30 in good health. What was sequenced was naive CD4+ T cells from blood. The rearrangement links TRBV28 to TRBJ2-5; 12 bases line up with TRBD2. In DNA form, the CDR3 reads TGTGCCAGCAGTTTATCTTTTGGAGGACTAGCGGGGCAAGAGACCCAGTACTTC. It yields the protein CASSLSFGGLAGQETQYF.